The 23 T cell receptor beta chains below were found in one sample sequenced in a study of T cells after yellow fever vaccination. TCRdb reanalysed the 5' RACE reads using MiXCR and keeps one entry per CDR3 protein. The table shows about 320,000 distinct CDR3 sequences, with approximately 13% occurring only once. The specimen comprised CD4+ T cells sorted from PBMCs, sampled 15 days after the yellow fever booster vaccination. These receptors were collected from a man between 18 and 29 years old who received the YFV17D yellow fever vaccine.

This clonotype was observed a few times. The rearrangement uses TRBV12-3 or TRBV12-4 and TRBJ1-2; D unresolved. Trimming shortened V by 4 bases and J by 4 bases, and 13 bases separated the two germline ends. The CDR3 runs to 14 residues. The DNA for the CDR3 is TGTGCCAGCAGTTCCTCCCGGAGCCCCTATGGCTACACCTTC. It is translated as CASSSSRSPYGYTF.

This sequence joins TRBV6-5 and TRBJ2-3; the D call may be TRBD1 or TRBD2 (6 bases each). Trimming took off 2 bases at V and 3 bases at J, with 12 bases between the two ends. Germline V CDR1 and CDR2: MNHEY, SVGAGI. CDR3 length: 15 residues. CDR3 sequence: CASSYQWGATDTQYF. The DNA for the CDR3 is TGTGCCAGCAGTTACCAGTGGGGGGCGACAGATACGCAGTATTTT.

This clonotype was picked up many times. The chain carries TRBV12-3 or TRBV12-4 and TRBJ1-1; D uncertain. The V gene lost 5 bases and the J gene lost 1 base, with 8 bases spanning the gap. This CDR3 is 13 amino acids long. This CDR3 is CASSPRGNTEAFF. CDR3 DNA: TGTGCCAGCAGTCCCCGAGGGAACACTGAAGCTTTCTTT.

The chain links TRBV7-2 to TRBJ1-2; D is possibly TRBD1 (5 bases). CDR1 is SGHTA and CDR2 is FQGNSA in the germline V gene. The CDR3 is 14 amino acids. The V end was cut by 5 bases, the J end by 3 bases, with 13 bases between. This chain's CDR3 is CASSPTDRDYGYTF. For the CDR3, the DNA is TGTGCCAGCAGCCCCACCGACAGAGACTATGGCTACACCTTC.

This clonotype was observed at least ten times. The V and J genes are TRBV4-3 and TRBJ2-5; TRBD2 matches 8 bases. Trimming at V came to 0 bases and at J to 5 bases, leaving 11 bases not matched to a gene. Germline CDR1 reads LGHNA; CDR2 reads YSLEER. The CDR3 totals 17 residues. For the CDR3, the DNA is TGCGCCAGCAGCCAAGATTCTCGGGGGGGGCAGGGGGAGACCCAGTACTTC. This translates into CASSQDSRGGQGETQYF.

The chain is built from TRBV5-8 and TRBJ1-1; D is ambiguous. Germline CDR1 reads SGHTS; CDR2 reads YDEGEE. The CDR3 has 12 amino acids. Trimming stripped 1 base from V and 10 bases from J, with 11 bases between. The CDR3: CASSLSAPAAFF. Written as DNA, the CDR3 is TGTGCCAGCAGCTTGTCGGCTCCAGCAGCTTTCTTT.

This clonotype has ten or more counts. V is TRBV10-2 and J is TRBJ2-3; D is possibly TRBD1 or TRBD2 (6 bases each). V lost 1 base to trimming and J lost 0 bases, with 11 bases between them. In germline, CDR1 is WSHSY, CDR2 SAAADI. The CDR3 is made up of 16 amino acids. CDR3: CASSEWGAASTDTQYF. CDR3 nucleotide sequence: TGCGCCAGCAGTGAGTGGGGGGCGGCTAGCACAGATACGCAGTATTTT.

This clonotype was detected only a few times. V and J are TRBV7-2 and TRBJ2-1; the D is unclear. Germline V CDR1 and CDR2: SGHTA, FQGNSA. CDR3 length equals 16 residues. V lost 0 bases and J 6 bases, leaving 15 bases between the germline ends. The CDR3 nucleotides are TGTGCCAGCAGCTTAGCCTGGTGGGGTCGGAGCAATGAGCAGTTCTTC. Encoded protein: CASSLAWWGRSNEQFF.

This clonotype was counted between two and nine times. The chain joins TRBV27 to TRBJ1-1, with unresolved D. Germline V CDR1 and CDR2: MNHEY, SMNVEV (reference sequence). This CDR3 spans 14 amino acids. Between the trimmed V and J ends, which lost 3 bases and 4 bases, there was a span of 12 bases. The CDR3 DNA follows: TGTGCCAGCAGTTTGAAGAGGGATGGCACTGAAGCTTTCTTT. This codes for CASSLKRDGTEAFF.

This chain joins TRBV7-2 and TRBJ1-2, with 7 bases matching TRBD1. Looked up from germline, CDR1 is SGHTA and CDR2 is FQGNSA. The junction had 8 bases not matched to a gene; V was cut back by 3 bases and J by 4 bases. CDR3 size: 15 residues. The CDR3: CASSFYPGQFYGYTF. CDR3 bases: TGTGCCAGCAGCTTCTACCCGGGACAGTTCTATGGCTACACCTTC. Using reference TRBV7-2 and TRBJ1-2 for the parts outside the CDR3, the full variable domain is GAGVSQSPSNKVTEKGKDVELRCDPISGHTALYWYRQSLGQGLEFLIYFQGNSAPDKSGLPSDRFSAERTGGSVSTLTIQRTQQEDSAVYLCASSFYPGQFYGYTFGSGTRLTVV.

This clonotype was seen many times. The rearrangement links TRBV4-1 to TRBJ1-1; weak D call: TRBD1 (5 bases). The CDR3 runs 18 residues. The ends were cut back, 1 base at V and 5 bases at J, with 23 bases in the middle. Germline-derived CDR1 and CDR2 are MGHRA and YSYEKL. CDR3 DNA sequence: TGCGCCAGCAGCCAAGTCGGTGGCCCGGGAGGGGTAGGGACTGAAGCTTTCTTT. It is translated as CASSQVGGPGGVGTEAFF.

J is TRBJ1-2 and V is TRBV6-2 or TRBV6-3; D unclear. This CDR3 has 13 amino acids. The V gene lost 4 bases and the J gene lost 8 bases, with 14 bases spanning the gap. The germline CDR1 and CDR2 sequences are MNHEY and SVGEGT. The CDR3 loop is CASSWPRDRGYTF. Here the CDR3 DNA reads TGTGCCAGCAGTTGGCCAAGGGATCGCGGCTACACCTTC.

A single count supports this clonotype. This chain uses TRBV21-1 with TRBJ2-2; TRBD2 is the table's D call, not checked against the DNA. TRBV21-1 is a listed pseudogene. The CDR3 spans 16 residues. CDR3 loop: CASSKGVIRRAGELFF. CDR3 DNA sequence: TGTGCCAGCAGCAAGGGAGTCATCCGACGAGCCGGGGAGCTGTTTTTT.

The chain recombines TRBV10-3 with TRBJ1-4; D is uncertain. This CDR3 has 11 amino acids. Trimming pared 6 bases from V and 10 bases from J, leaving 9 bases between. Per germline, CDR1 ENHRY and CDR2 SYGVKD. The chain's CDR3 is CAISADGKLFF. In DNA, the CDR3 is TGTGCCATCAGCGCGGATGGAAAACTGTTTTTT.

This clonotype was counted at least ten times. The genes are TRBV18 and TRBJ2-5; D is unclear. The V end lost 2 bases, the J end lost 1 base, and 8 bases lay between the germline ends. Germline V gene sequence: CDR1 KGHSH, CDR2 LQKENI. This CDR3 is built from 14 residues. The CDR3 DNA sequence: TGTGCCAGCTCACCAAATTCGGTCCAAGAGACCCAGTACTTC. Translated, it gives CASSPNSVQETQYF.

This clonotype has a count of ten or more. The chain joins TRBV6-5 to TRBJ2-2; D is perhaps TRBD1 (6 bases). V dropped 5 bases and J dropped 0 bases, with 13 bases sitting between them. The CDR3 totals 16 residues. Looked up from germline, CDR1 is MNHEY and CDR2 is SVGAGI. CDR3 region: CASSHVGGANTGELFF. In nucleotides, the CDR3 is TGTGCCAGCAGTCACGTTGGGGGCGCGAACACCGGGGAGCTGTTTTTT.

This sequence joins TRBV28 and TRBJ2-6; 7 bases fit TRBD1. CDR1 is MDHEN, CDR2 SYDVKM, per germline. The V segment lost 3 bases and the J segment 4 bases; nucleotides outside the gene matches: 3. This CDR3 has 15 residues. Written as DNA, the CDR3 is TGTGCCAGCAGTTTTAGCAGGGGGGGGGCCAACGTCCTGACTTTC. Amino acid sequence: CASSFSRGGANVLTF.

The J gene is TRBJ2-5, the V gene TRBV20-1; a weak D match, TRBD1 (6 bases). V was clipped by 7 bases and J by 5 bases, with 20 bases between them. The length of the CDR3 is 14 residues. Germline-derived CDR1 and CDR2 are DFQATT and SNEGSKA (reference sequence). The CDR3 region is CSGLRWGRGETQYF. CDR3 bases: TGCAGTGGGCTTCGGTGGGGGCGCGGTGAGACCCAGTACTTC.

V and J are TRBV20-1 and TRBJ2-5, with 7 bases that match TRBD2. CDR3 length: 14 residues. Germline CDR1 reads DFQATT; CDR2 reads SNEGSKA (reference sequence). V lost 3 bases and J lost 5; bases outside the gene matches: 9. DNA of the CDR3: TGCAGTGCTAGTCTGACTAGCTACGGGGAGACCCAGTACTTC. Encoded protein: CSASLTSYGETQYF.

The genes are TRBV7-9 and TRBJ1-2, with 8 bases fitting TRBD1. The germline V gene has CDR1 SEHNR and CDR2 FQNEAQ (reference sequence). CDR3 size: 15 residues. Trimming at V came to 5 bases and at J to 8 bases, leaving 13 bases not matched to a gene. For the CDR3, the DNA is TGTGCCAGCAGCGCACATCTGCCAGGACAGGGCGGCTACACCTTC. This gives the protein CASSAHLPGQGGYTF.

This clonotype has a handful of counts. V is TRBV11-3 and J is TRBJ2-1; TRBD2 is a possible D gene (5 bases). V was trimmed by 4 bases and J by 6 bases, leaving 16 bases between them. CDR1 is SGHNT and CDR2 is YENEEA in the germline V gene. CDR3 length equals 15 residues. As DNA, the CDR3 is TGTGCCAGCAGCTGGGGTGAGGGCCTACTCAATGAGCAGTTCTTC. It encodes CASSWGEGLLNEQFF.

This clonotype turned up a few times. The V call is TRBV7-8, the J call TRBJ2-1, with 9 bases fitting TRBD1. Germline CDR1 is SGHVS and CDR2 is FQNEAQ. V lost 4 bases to trimming and J lost 9 bases; unmatched junction nucleotides: 13. The CDR3 length is 16 residues. The CDR3 region is CASSSAGTGTSGEQFF. Written as DNA, the CDR3 is TGTGCCAGCAGCTCCGCCGGGACAGGGACATCCGGTGAGCAGTTCTTC.

The J gene is TRBJ1-4, the V gene TRBV3-1; 9 bases align to TRBD1. CDR1 LGHDT and CDR2 YNNKEL come from the germline V gene (reference sequence). With 4 bases clipped from V and 7 bases from J, the junction kept 4 bases outside the gene matches. This CDR3 comprises 14 residues. CDR3 protein: CASSPDRGSEKLFF. Here the CDR3 DNA reads TGTGCCAGCAGCCCGGACAGGGGAAGTGAAAAACTGTTTTTT.